Listed here is a single T cell receptor beta chain. Its antigen is unidentified. Germline lookup yields CDR1 PRHDT and CDR2 FYEKMQ (reference sequence). The CDR3 totals 16 residues. V lost 5 bases and J lost 2; bases outside the gene matches: 10. This specimen belongs to a study of cytomegalovirus exposure and HLA in healthy donors. General study findings and limits: The study listed about 150 cytomegalovirus-associated TCR beta chains. Diagnosis of cytomegalovirus status made by the classifier reportedly showed high specificity and sensitivity.

Profiling relied on immunoSEQ multiplex PCR, and the TCRdb table lists in-frame clones only, not all of them. The data hold approximately 300,000 clones, with roughly 89% observed a single time. The chain employs TRBV13 and TRBJ2-7, with TRBD1 matching over 9 bases. The sequenced sample consisted of PBMCs. This sequence was found in a young woman in good health and CMV-seronegative. CDR3 in amino acids: CASSRSGTGNPYEQYF. The DNA for the CDR3 is TGTGCCAGCAGCCGATCCGGGACAGGGAACCCCTACGAGCAGTACTTC.